The rows below give T cell receptor beta chains drawn from one sample of a study of glioma-infiltrating T cells. MiXCR was run by TCRdb on the multiplex PCR reads, yielding one entry per CDR3 protein. This sample has roughly 130,000 distinct CDR3 sequences, with about 25% found just once. Sequencing was performed on glioma tissue, nonneoplastic brain tissue, or PBMCs (not recorded which). All receptors come from a human donor with low-grade glioma or glioblastoma, undergoing nonglioma brain surgery, or in good health (not recorded which). The CDR3 runs from the conserved cysteine through the conserved F or W.

j_call v_call cdr3_aa
TRBJ1-6 TRBV14 CASSRQIGTGNSPLHF
TRBJ1-1 TRBV7-9 CASSQAGGRTEAFF
TRBJ1-2 TRBV28 CASSQLGGNYGHTF
TRBJ2-3 TRBV5-1 CASSSSLVSTDTQYF
TRBJ1-2 TRBV7-2 CASSVVLANYGYTF
TRBJ2-1 TRBV7-9 CASSFLAGEQFF
TRBJ1-1 TRBV28 CASSLGQGPLSGTEAFF
TRBJ1-2 TRBV6-1 CASSHNREGYTF
TRBJ1-5 TRBV27 CASSRGDSNQPQHF
TRBJ1-4 TRBV19 CASSIETGIGKLFF
TRBJ1-2 TRBV28 CASSSVNYGYTF
TRBJ2-1 TRBV7-9 CASTPREANYNEQFF
TRBJ2-5 TRBV20-1 CSARDGQGRVETQYF
TRBJ2-1 TRBV12-3/TRBV12-4 CASSIDVHNEQFF
TRBJ2-1 TRBV27 CASSFPQRARSYNEQFF
TRBJ2-1 TRBV12-3/TRBV12-4 CASLRDGYNEQFF